Below are 18 T cell receptor beta chains sequenced from a single sample in a study of shared clonotypes between healthy human individuals. Libraries were prepared by immunoSEQ multiplex PCR; TCRdb keeps only in-frame clonotypes and omits some of them. The sample contains about 560,000 clones, roughly 72% of which appear only once. The sample consisted of PBMCs. The receptors were gathered from a woman aged 40 to 49 in good health. Some clones in this sample may be carry-over from other donors' samples.

The chain employs TRBV30 and TRBJ1-2, with a possible D match to TRBD1 (5 bases). Trimming pared 2 bases from V and 2 bases from J, leaving 9 bases between. The CDR3 totals 13 residues. CDR1 GTSNPN and CDR2 SVGIG come from the germline V gene (reference sequence). In DNA, the CDR3 is TGTGCCTGGAGTAGAGACAGCAACTATGGCTACACCTTC. This translates into CAWSRDSNYGYTF.

CDR3 nucleotides: TGCGCCAGCAAAGGACAAGACAATCAGCCCCAGCATTTT. Encoded protein: CASKGQDNQPQHF. V gene TRBV10-2 combines with J gene TRBJ1-5; D perhaps matches TRBD1 (5 bases). CDR3 length: 13 residues. The ends were cut back, 7 bases at V and 3 bases at J, with 10 bases in the middle. Germline CDR1 is WSHSY and CDR2 is SAAADI.

V usage is TRBV5-1 and J usage is TRBJ2-7; 8 bases are shared with TRBD1. Germline V gene data show CDR1 as SGHRS and CDR2 as YFSETQ. With V trimmed by 0 bases and J by 2 bases, 7 bases remained unmatched. The CDR3 sequence is 16 residues long. Written as DNA, the CDR3 is TGCGCCAGCAGCTTGGCGCCGGGACAGGAGACCTACGAGCAGTACTTC. The encoded protein is CASSLAPGQETYEQYF. The whole variable domain, remainder taken from reference TRBV5-1 and TRBJ2-7, is KAGVTQTPRYLIKTRGQQVTLSCSPISGHRSVSWYQQTPGQGLQFLFEYFSETQRNKGNFPGRFSGRQFSNSRSEMNVSTLELGDSALYLCASSLAPGQETYEQYFGPGTRLTVT.

This rearrangement joins TRBV9 to TRBJ2-7; the D is unclear. The V and J ends lost 4 bases and 2 bases respectively, with 13 bases between them. Germline V lookup: CDR1 SGDLS, CDR2 YYNGEE. The CDR3 has 14 residues. The CDR3 protein is CASSPRRSTYEQYF. The CDR3 nucleotides are TGTGCCAGCAGCCCCCGGCGGTCGACCTACGAGCAGTACTTC.

The chain uses TRBV28 and TRBJ2-1, with 10 nucleotides matching TRBD1. V lost 2 bases and J lost 6; bases outside the gene matches: 7. Germline V gives CDR1 MDHEN, CDR2 SYDVKM. The CDR3 contains 16 residues. The CDR3, as DNA: TGTGCCAGCAGTTTACGGCCGGGACAGGGGATCAATGAGCAGTTCTTC. It codes for CASSLRPGQGINEQFF.

The chain couples TRBV18 to TRBJ1-5; TRBD1 aligns across 9 bases. The CDR3 length is 15 residues. Per the germline V gene, CDR1 is KGHSH and CDR2 is LQKENI. With V trimmed by 2 bases and J by 6 bases, 5 bases remained unmatched. CDR3 in amino acids: CASSPEQGASQPQHF. The CDR3 coding sequence is TGTGCCAGCTCACCAGAACAGGGGGCAAGTCAGCCCCAGCATTTT.

V gene TRBV7-2 combines with J gene TRBJ2-6; D call uncertain. The V gene lost 3 bases and the J gene lost 0 bases, with 6 bases spanning the gap. Germline V CDR1 and CDR2: SGHTA, FQGNSA. There are 15 residues in the CDR3. CDR3 sequence reads: CASSFAYSGANVLTF. The CDR3 DNA sequence: TGTGCCAGCAGCTTTGCCTACTCTGGGGCCAACGTCCTGACTTTC.

The J gene is TRBJ2-1, the V gene TRBV27; weak D call: TRBD1 (5 bases). Germline values: CDR1 MNHEY, CDR2 SMNVEV (reference sequence). The CDR3 is 15 residues long. With 5 bases removed from V and 7 bases from J, the gap between germline ends came to 18 bases. The CDR3 bases are TGTGCCAGCAGTCCCCAGGGCCGATCATATAATGAGCAGTTCTTC. It yields the protein CASSPQGRSYNEQFF.

The sample holds a few counts of this clone. The V gene is TRBV2, the J gene TRBJ1-1; D unclear. With 9 bases removed from V and 4 bases from J, the gap between germline ends came to 15 bases. This CDR3 contains 13 residues. The germline gives CDR1 SNHLY, CDR2 FYNNEI. The CDR3 coding sequence is TGTGCCAGTTCTGACCCGCCCGTCACTGAAGCTTTCTTT. Its protein is CASSDPPVTEAFF.

This chain uses TRBV10-3 with TRBJ2-5, with TRBD2 matching over 7 bases. The CDR3 contains 20 residues. J was trimmed by 4 bases and V by 2 bases; bases with no gene match: 22. Germline lookup yields CDR1 ENHRY and CDR2 SYGVKD. The CDR3 sequence: CAISEPKGGRSRQGGETQYF. The CDR3 region has the DNA TGTGCCATCAGTGAGCCGAAGGGCGGGAGAAGTAGGCAGGGAGGAGAGACCCAGTACTTC.

This sequence joins TRBV9 and TRBJ2-1, with 9 bases aligning to TRBD2. Germline V gene sequence: CDR1 SGDLS, CDR2 YYNGEE. Losses at the gene ends were 4 bases for V and 0 bases for J; bases not matched to a gene: 8. The CDR3 is 17 amino acids. The CDR3, as DNA: TGTGCCAGCAGCCCTGCTAGCGGGAAGAGCTCCTACAATGAGCAGTTCTTC. Residues: CASSPASGKSSYNEQFF.

This clone was observed a few times. V and J are TRBV30 and TRBJ1-5; D gene ambiguous. This CDR3 spans 13 amino acids. Looked up from germline, CDR1 is GTSNPN and CDR2 is SVGIG (reference sequence). Trimming took 0 bases from V and 0 from J, leaving 3 bases between them. CDR3 amino acids: CAWSVHSNQPQHF. CDR3 nucleotides: TGTGCCTGGAGTGTTCATAGCAATCAGCCCCAGCATTTT.

The gene calls are TRBV7-2 and TRBJ2-7; a weak D match, TRBD2 (6 bases). CDR1 and CDR2 from the germline V gene are SGHTA and FQGNSA. This CDR3 spans 17 amino acids. Trimming took off 5 bases at V and 1 base at J, with 21 bases between the two ends. DNA for the CDR3: TGTGCCAGCAGCCACCCCCGCTTTTCAGGGACTTCCTACGAGCAGTACTTC. Translating gives CASSHPRFSGTSYEQYF.

To note about this clone: A far bigger clonotype differs at one base, so this is likely a read error. This sequence joins TRBV30 and TRBJ2-7, with D perhaps matching TRBD1 (6 bases). Germline CDR1 and CDR2: GTSNPN and SVGIG (reference sequence). There are 12 residues in the CDR3. Here the CDR3 DNA reads TGTGCCTCAAGGACAGCATGGTACGATCAGTACTTC. Residues: CASRTAWYDQYF.

This sequence joins TRBV6-5 and TRBJ2-7, with 7 bases lining up with TRBD2. The trim removed 5 bases at V and 6 bases at J, leaving 7 bases unmatched. The germline V gene encodes CDR1 MNHEY and CDR2 SVGAGI. This CDR3 has 13 amino acids. CDR3 in DNA: TGTGCCAGCAGTGCCGGGACTACTCGCGAGCAGTACTTC. It is translated as CASSAGTTREQYF.

The rearrangement joins TRBV7-3 to TRBJ2-1; TRBD1 or TRBD2 may be the D gene (7 bases each). The CDR3 contains 16 residues. In germline, CDR1 is SGHTA, CDR2 FQGTGA. Between the trimmed V and J ends, which lost 5 bases and 4 bases, there was a span of 18 bases. The CDR3 region is CASSPRGGDGYNEQFF. Here the CDR3 DNA reads TGTGCCAGCAGCCCCAGGGGGGGGGACGGGTACAATGAGCAGTTCTTC.

The chain employs TRBV9 and TRBJ2-1; D might be TRBD1 or TRBD2, each matching 5 bases. V was shortened by 0 bases and J by 9 bases, with 22 bases between the two germline ends. Germline values: CDR1 SGDLS, CDR2 YYNGEE. The length of the CDR3 is 17 residues. CDR3: CASSVGGGVRSIGEQFF. In DNA, the CDR3 is TGTGCCAGCAGCGTAGGTGGGGGAGTCAGGTCTATCGGTGAGCAGTTCTTC.

The chain uses TRBV5-6 and TRBJ1-4; no reliable D call. The germline V and J ends were trimmed by 3 bases and 0 bases, with 15 bases remaining between them. Germline CDR1 SGHDT, CDR2 YYEEEE. The CDR3 is 17 residues long. In nucleotides, the CDR3 is TGTGCCAGCAGCTCCCGAGGAGCGTATGCAACTAATGAAAAACTGTTTTTT. The encoded protein is CASSSRGAYATNEKLFF.